These T cell receptor beta chains were read from a single sample in a study of blood T cell repertoires in COVID-19. Assay used: immunoSEQ multiplex PCR; TCRdb lists only in-frame clones, some missing. The sample contains some 670,000 clones, about 90% of which appear only once. Input material: peripheral blood. The receptors here all came from a woman younger than 35 with acute or convalescent COVID-19. The CDR3 runs from the conserved cysteine through the conserved F or W. D genes are given only for firm matches. Clone size appears in some rows only: once, few, many, or a class for an expanded clone.

cdr3_aa	cdr3_nt	v_call	d_call	clone_size	j_call
CASSDPLDRGRGYEQYF	TGTGCCAGCAGTGACCCTCTGGACAGGGGGCGTGGGTACGAGCAGTACTTC	TRBV25-1	TRBD1	.	TRBJ2-7
CASSVGRADTQYF	TGTGCCAGCAGCGTAGGACGGGCAGATACGCAGTATTTT	TRBV9	.	.	TRBJ2-3
CASAPSTGAGSGNTIYF	TGTGCCAGCGCCCCTTCCACAGGGGCTGGCTCTGGAAACACCATATATTTT	TRBV9	TRBD1	.	TRBJ1-3
CASSLDPGEWTNEQFF	TGTGCCAGCAGCTTGGATCCGGGGGAGTGGACCAATGAGCAGTTCTTC	TRBV5-6	.	.	TRBJ2-1
CASSLGGHNSPLHF	TGTGCCAGCAGCTTGGGAGGGCATAATTCACCCCTCCACTTT	TRBV5-4	.	once	TRBJ1-6
CSARVRDEAFF	TGCAGTGCTAGAGTGAGGGATGAAGCTTTCTTT	TRBV20-1	.	.	TRBJ1-1
CASSLDKQGFNSGELFF	TGTGCCAGCAGCTTAGATAAACAGGGGTTTAATAGCGGGGAGCTGTTTTTT	TRBV11-2	TRBD1	.	TRBJ2-2
CASSDRQGFHGYTF	TGTGCCAGCAGTGACCGACAGGGCTTTCATGGCTACACCTTC	TRBV6-1	TRBD1	.	TRBJ1-2
CASSWVGGAGEQYF	TGTGCCAGCAGCTGGGTCGGCGGGGCGGGTGAGCAGTACTTC	TRBV7-9	.	once	TRBJ2-7
CASSLFGRTHTGELFF	TGTGCCAGCAGCTTATTTGGTAGAACCCACACCGGGGAGCTGTTTTTT	TRBV7-2	.	.	TRBJ2-2
CASSLSGLRTDTQYF	TGTGCCAGCAGTTTATCAGGACTCAGAACAGATACGCAGTATTTT	TRBV28	.	.	TRBJ2-3
CASSARQGYSYNSPLHF	TGTGCCAGCAGTGCAAGACAGGGCTACTCCTATAATTCACCCCTCCACTTT	TRBV2	TRBD1	.	TRBJ1-6
CASSRGTGAYEQYF	TGCGCCAGCAGCCGAGGGACAGGGGCCTACGAGCAGTACTTC	TRBV4-1	TRBD1	.	TRBJ2-7
CASSPRDSGYEQYF	TGTGCCAGCTCACCTCGGGACAGTGGCTACGAGCAGTACTTC	TRBV18	TRBD1	.	TRBJ2-7
CASSHLAGDPYEQYF	TGTGCCAGCAGCCACCTAGCGGGGGACCCCTACGAGCAGTACTTC	TRBV3-1/TRBV3-2	TRBD2	.	TRBJ2-7
CASSYSALGYTF	TGTGCCAGCAGTTACTCGGCCCTTGGCTACACCTTC	TRBV6-5	.	.	TRBJ1-2
CASSLDRRSYNEQFF	TGCGCCAGCAGCCTCGACAGACGCTCCTACAATGAGCAGTTCTTC	TRBV4-1	.	.	TRBJ2-1
CSASPDRGQFGYTF	TGCAGCGCCTCCCCCGACAGGGGGCAGTTTGGCTACACCTTC	TRBV29-1	TRBD1	.	TRBJ1-2
CASSLPAGQGGYNEQFF	TGTGCCAGCAGCCTACCTGCCGGCCAGGGAGGATACAATGAGCAGTTCTTC	TRBV7-6	.	.	TRBJ2-1
CASSSGQGKADTQYF	TGTGCCAGCAGCTCCGGACAGGGAAAAGCAGATACGCAGTATTTT	TRBV7-2	TRBD1	.	TRBJ2-3
CATSRDPNRAEPQHF	TGTGCCACCAGCAGAGACCCAAACAGGGCTGAGCCCCAGCATTTT	TRBV15	.	.	TRBJ1-5
CSVDRGNTEAFF	TGCAGCGTTGATAGGGGGAACACTGAAGCTTTCTTT	TRBV29-1	.	.	TRBJ1-1
CASSYGSSGANVLTF	TGTGCCAGCAGTTACGGGAGCTCTGGGGCCAACGTCCTGACTTTC	TRBV6-2/TRBV6-3	.	.	TRBJ2-6
CASSSWGGGYEQYF	TGTGCCAGCAGCTCCTGGGGGGGCGGCTACGAGCAGTACTTC	TRBV11-1	.	.	TRBJ2-7
CASSPGTGGQYF	TGTGCCAGCAGCCCCGGGACAGGGGGACAGTACTTC	TRBV5-6	TRBD1	few	TRBJ2-7
CSVADWGPGATDTQYF	TGCAGCGTGGCTGACTGGGGCCCTGGGGCCACAGATACGCAGTATTTT	TRBV29-1	.	.	TRBJ2-3
CASSLEGVNAEAFF	TGCGCCAGCAGCTTGGAGGGGGTGAACGCTGAAGCTTTCTTT	TRBV5-1	.	.	TRBJ1-1
CASSVDIFYGYTF	TGTGCCAGCAGTGTGGACATCTTTTATGGCTACACCTTC	TRBV12-3/TRBV12-4	.	.	TRBJ1-2
CASSERRTALNQPQHF	TGTGCCAGCAGCGAAAGAAGGACAGCTCTAAATCAGCCCCAGCATTTT	TRBV7-8	.	.	TRBJ1-5
CASTRQGIGQPQHF	TGTGCCAGTACTAGACAGGGTATTGGTCAGCCCCAGCATTTT	TRBV19	TRBD1	.	TRBJ1-5
CASSPTPRTGVPDTQYF	TGTGCCAGCTCACCCACACCTCGGACAGGGGTACCAGATACGCAGTATTTT	TRBV18	TRBD1	.	TRBJ2-3
CASSEASSGAYEQYF	TGTGCCAGCAGTGAAGCCAGTAGCGGGGCCTACGAGCAGTACTTC	TRBV6-1	TRBD2	.	TRBJ2-7
CASSFFGGDGYTF	TGTGCCAGCAGCTTTTTTGGGGGGGATGGCTACACCTTC	TRBV7-2	.	.	TRBJ1-2
CASSLLGGLTEAFF	TGCGCCAGCAGTCTCTTAGGGGGCTTAACTGAAGCTTTCTTT	TRBV5-1	TRBD1	.	TRBJ1-1
CATSGTNSYEQYF	TGTGCCACCAGCGGGACTAACAGCTACGAGCAGTACTTC	TRBV24-1	TRBD2	few	TRBJ2-7
CASGLKGTSPVKLFF	TGTGCTAGTGGTTTGAAAGGGACTTCGCCTGTAAAACTGTTTTTT	TRBV12-5	.	once	TRBJ1-4
CASSQTPWAGAHGYTF	TGCGCCAGCAGCCAAACCCCATGGGCAGGGGCCCATGGCTACACCTTC	TRBV4-1	.	few	TRBJ1-2